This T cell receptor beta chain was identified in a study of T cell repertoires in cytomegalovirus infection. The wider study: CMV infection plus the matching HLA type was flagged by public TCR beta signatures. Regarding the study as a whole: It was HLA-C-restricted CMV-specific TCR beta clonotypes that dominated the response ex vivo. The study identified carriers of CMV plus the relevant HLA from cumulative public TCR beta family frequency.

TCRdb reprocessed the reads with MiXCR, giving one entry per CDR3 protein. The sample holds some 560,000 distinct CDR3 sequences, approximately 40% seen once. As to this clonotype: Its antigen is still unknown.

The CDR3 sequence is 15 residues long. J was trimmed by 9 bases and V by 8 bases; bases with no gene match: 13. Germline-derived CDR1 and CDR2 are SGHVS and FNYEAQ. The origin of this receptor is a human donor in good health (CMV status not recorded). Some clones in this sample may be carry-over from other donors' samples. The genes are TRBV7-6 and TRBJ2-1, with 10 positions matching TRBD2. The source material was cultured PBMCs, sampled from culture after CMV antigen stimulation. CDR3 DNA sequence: TGTGCCAGCTTTCCTCGGACTAGCGGTTCGGGTGAGCAGTTCTTC. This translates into CASFPRTSGSGEQFF.